Included here is one T cell receptor (beta chain) sequence, with context. The data stem from a study of T cell changes during pregnancy in multiple sclerosis. This CDR3 has 15 residues. CDR1 GTSNPN and CDR2 SVGIG come from the germline V gene (reference sequence). V shed 1 base, J shed 2 bases, and the junction held 0 bases outside the gene matches. Here immunoSEQ multiplex PCR was the method, and the copy in TCRdb shows in-frame clones only, minus some. The sample holds 50,000 to 60,000 clones, 80% to 95% seen once. This sample comprised CD4+ T cells from peripheral blood mononuclear cells, obtained after pregnancy. The chain uses TRBV30 and TRBJ2-1; the match to TRBD2 covers 12 bases. This TCR was sampled from a female donor in good health, enrolled as a control in a pregnancy study. This CDR3 is CAWSASGGAYNEQFF. The CDR3 region has the DNA TGTGCCTGGAGTGCTAGCGGGGGGGCCTACAATGAGCAGTTCTTC. Full variable domain (outside the CDR3, taken from reference TRBV30 and TRBJ2-1): SQTIHQWPATLVQPVGSPLSLECTVEGTSNPNLYWYRQAAGRGLQLLFYSVGIGQISSEVPQNLSASRPQDRQFILSSKKLLLSDSGFYLCAWSASGGAYNEQFFGPGTRLTVL.